These T cell receptor beta chains were read from a single sample in a study of neoadjuvant anti-PD-1 for oral cavity cancer. Clones were read by immunoSEQ multiplex PCR, and TCRdb kept only the in-frame ones, dropping some. The table shows about 15,000 clones, with roughly three fifths occurring only once. The sequencing used PBMCs, collected before nivolumab (anti-PD-1) treatment. The receptor set was obtained from a person between 40 and 79 years old with oral cavity squamous cell carcinoma. Each CDR3 is given with its conserved first and last residue. The D gene is left open where the match is weak.

D gene	V gene	CDR3 protein
.	TRBV6-5	CASRTVGEAFF
.	TRBV5-1	CASTWGSGSTDTQYF
.	TRBV19	CASRPRTTSSTDTQYF
.	TRBV6-1	CASSAFSSYEQYF
.	TRBV5-4	CASSTLHGRSLEAFF
.	TRBV2	CASSGGKVGYNEQFF
TRBD1	TRBV10-3	CAISESGTGRYGYTF
.	TRBV7-2	CASTGQRVLNTEAFF
.	TRBV11-1	CASSLEGGSSYNEQFF
.	TRBV6-6	CASSTQGTSTDTQYF
.	TRBV30	CAWSTGELYSNQPQHF
.	TRBV29-1	CSAFSFKETQYF
.	TRBV13	CASSVLQGGPDYNEQFF
.	TRBV6-5	CASRKRGGRSYEQYF
.	TRBV5-1	CASSFSGSTDTQYF
.	TRBV6-5	CASSRVADSNQPQHF
.	TRBV7-9	CASSPRQAYGYTF
.	TRBV19	CASSSFGGNQPQHF
.	TRBV6-1	CASGSSGGNLQPQHF
.	TRBV5-1	CASSLAGSREAQYF
.	TRBV7-9	CASSLDLEEYF
TRBD1	TRBV30	CAWRGQGLGQYF
.	TRBV7-6	CASSLVEGPTEAFF
TRBD2	TRBV6-5	CASRGLAGKETQYF
.	TRBV30	CAWKTDNEKLFF
.	TRBV6-5	CASSYSRVGSGELFF
.	TRBV6-6	CASRHVENTEAFF
.	TRBV7-8	CASSPIIGSLGEQFF
.	TRBV10-2	CASSESSGEGTGELFF
.	TRBV27	CASSLSGTDTQYF
TRBD1	TRBV5-6	CASSLQGAGDTEAFF
.	TRBV5-1	CASSTGFTVDTEAFF
.	TRBV6-5	CASSYPQSGELFF
TRBD1	TRBV5-4	CASSFMNRGETQYF
.	TRBV7-8	CASSLEEKEGNTIYF
.	TRBV9	CASSAEPTNEKLFF
TRBD1	TRBV25-1	CASSEFGTDNQPQHF
.	TRBV4-1	CASSQDLREKLFF
.	TRBV6-1	CASTLRGGSYGYTF
.	TRBV2	CASTMTGPIAFF
.	TRBV28	CASSSYFSGNTIYF
.	TRBV19	CASSMGAGSSYEQYF
TRBD2	TRBV9	CASSVASGGEQFF
.	TRBV15	CATSGRGGTSNEQYF
TRBD2	TRBV6-1	CASSEGVLAGLETQYF
TRBD2	TRBV2	CASSGTRGGSTDTQYF
.	TRBV9	CASSVEGHGNTEAFF
TRBD2	TRBV9	CASSLTPGTSGRDTQYF
TRBD1	TRBV2	CASSDTGVEQYF
TRBD2	TRBV5-6	CASSFEASGSYEQYF
TRBD1	TRBV6-5	CASRDRVGTGELFF
.	TRBV5-8	CASSRTTSKEKLFF
.	TRBV7-9	CASSLEIWDTQYF